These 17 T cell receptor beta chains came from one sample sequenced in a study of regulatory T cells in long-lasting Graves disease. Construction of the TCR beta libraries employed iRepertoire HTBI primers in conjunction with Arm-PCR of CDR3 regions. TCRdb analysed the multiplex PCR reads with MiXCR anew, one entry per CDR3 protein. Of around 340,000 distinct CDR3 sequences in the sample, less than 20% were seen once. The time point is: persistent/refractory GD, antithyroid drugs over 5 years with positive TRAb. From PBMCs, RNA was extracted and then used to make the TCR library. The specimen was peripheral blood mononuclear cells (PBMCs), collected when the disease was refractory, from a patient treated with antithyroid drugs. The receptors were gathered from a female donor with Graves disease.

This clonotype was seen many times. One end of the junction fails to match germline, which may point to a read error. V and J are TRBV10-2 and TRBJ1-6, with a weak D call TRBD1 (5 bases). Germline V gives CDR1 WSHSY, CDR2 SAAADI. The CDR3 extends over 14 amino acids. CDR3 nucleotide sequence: TGCGCCAGCAGGGAGTGGGGGGTAAATTCACCCCTCCACTTT. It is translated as CASREWGVNSPLHF.

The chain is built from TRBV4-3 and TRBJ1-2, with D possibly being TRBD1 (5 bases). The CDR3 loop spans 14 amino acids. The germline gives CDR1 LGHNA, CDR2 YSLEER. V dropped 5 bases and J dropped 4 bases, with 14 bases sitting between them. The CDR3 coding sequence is TGCGCCAGCAGCTCCTCGGGGCCCCTCTATGGCTACACCTTC. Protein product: CASSSSGPLYGYTF.

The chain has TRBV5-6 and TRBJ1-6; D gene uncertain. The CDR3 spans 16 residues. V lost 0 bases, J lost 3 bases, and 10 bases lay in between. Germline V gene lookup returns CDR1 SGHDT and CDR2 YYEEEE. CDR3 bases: TGTGCCAGCAGCTTGGGGGCGGACGTCTATAATTCACCCCTCCACTTT. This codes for CASSLGADVYNSPLHF.

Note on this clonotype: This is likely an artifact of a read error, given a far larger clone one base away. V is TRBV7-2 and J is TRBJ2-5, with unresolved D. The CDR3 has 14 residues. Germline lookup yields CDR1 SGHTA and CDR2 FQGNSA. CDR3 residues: CAGSSQAQQETQYF. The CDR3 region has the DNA TGTGCCGGCAGCTCGCAGGCGCAGCAAGAGACCCAGTACTTC.

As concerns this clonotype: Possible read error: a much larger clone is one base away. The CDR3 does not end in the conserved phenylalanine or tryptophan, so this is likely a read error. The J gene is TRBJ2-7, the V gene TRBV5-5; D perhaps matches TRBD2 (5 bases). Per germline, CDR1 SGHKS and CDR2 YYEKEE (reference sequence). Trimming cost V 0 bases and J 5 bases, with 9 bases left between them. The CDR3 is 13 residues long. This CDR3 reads CASSLARGNEQYS. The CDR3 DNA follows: TGTGCCAGCAGCTTGGCGCGAGGGAACGAGCAGTACTCC.

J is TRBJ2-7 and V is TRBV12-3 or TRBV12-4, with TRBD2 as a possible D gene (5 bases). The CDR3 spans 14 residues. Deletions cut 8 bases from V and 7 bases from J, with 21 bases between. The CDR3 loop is CASSPGYPRGEQYF. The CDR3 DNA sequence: TGTGCCAGCTCCCCGGGATACCCCCGAGGGGAGCAGTACTTC.

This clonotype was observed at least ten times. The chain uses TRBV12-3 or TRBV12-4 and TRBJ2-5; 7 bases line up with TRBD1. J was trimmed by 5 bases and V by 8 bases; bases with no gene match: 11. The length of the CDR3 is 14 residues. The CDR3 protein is CASREGRGWETQYF. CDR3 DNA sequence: TGTGCCAGCCGCGAGGGCAGGGGGTGGGAGACCCAGTACTTC.

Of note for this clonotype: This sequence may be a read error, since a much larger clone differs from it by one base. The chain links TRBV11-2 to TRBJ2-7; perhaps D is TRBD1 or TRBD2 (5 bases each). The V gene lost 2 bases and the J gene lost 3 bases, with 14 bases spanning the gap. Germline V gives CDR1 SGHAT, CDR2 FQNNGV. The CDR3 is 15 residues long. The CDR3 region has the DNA TGTGCCAGCAGCTTACGCCACGGGACCAACTACGAGCAGTACTTC. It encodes CASSLRHGTNYEQYF.

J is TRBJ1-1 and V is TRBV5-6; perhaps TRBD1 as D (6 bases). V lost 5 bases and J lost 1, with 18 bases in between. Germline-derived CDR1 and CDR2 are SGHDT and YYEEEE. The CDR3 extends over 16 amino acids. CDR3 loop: CASSYRDTARNTEAFF. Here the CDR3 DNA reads TGTGCCAGCAGTTACCGGGACACGGCTCGGAACACTGAAGCTTTCTTT.

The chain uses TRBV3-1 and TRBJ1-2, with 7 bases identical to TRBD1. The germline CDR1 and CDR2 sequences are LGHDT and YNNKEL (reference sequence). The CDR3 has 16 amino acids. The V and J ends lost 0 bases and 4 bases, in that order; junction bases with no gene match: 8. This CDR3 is CASSQDGPGTVYGYTF. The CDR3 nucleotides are TGTGCCAGCAGCCAAGATGGCCCCGGGACAGTCTATGGCTACACCTTC.

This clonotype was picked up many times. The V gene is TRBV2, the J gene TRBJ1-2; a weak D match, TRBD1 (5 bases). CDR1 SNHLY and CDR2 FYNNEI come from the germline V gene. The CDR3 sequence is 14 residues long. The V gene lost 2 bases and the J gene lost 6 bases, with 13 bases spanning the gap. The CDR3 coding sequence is TGTGCCAGCAGTGAAATGGGGCGCAGGGATGGCTACACCTTC. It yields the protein CASSEMGRRDGYTF. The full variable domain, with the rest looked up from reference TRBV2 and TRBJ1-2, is EPEVTQTPSHQVTQMGQEVILRCVPISNHLYFYWYRQILGQKVEFLVSFYNNEISEKSEIFDDQFSVERPDGSNFTLKIRSTKLEDSAMYFCASSEMGRRDGYTFGSGTRLTVV.

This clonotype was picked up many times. As DNA, the CDR3 is TGTGCCAGCAGCTTAGTTATAGGGTACCAAGAGACCCAGTACTTC. Its translation: CASSLVIGYQETQYF. V usage is TRBV7-2 and J usage is TRBJ2-5; no firm D call. The V end lost 1 base, the J end lost 0 bases, and 9 bases lay between the germline ends. The CDR3 spans 15 residues. From germline, CDR1 is SGHTA and CDR2 FQGNSA.

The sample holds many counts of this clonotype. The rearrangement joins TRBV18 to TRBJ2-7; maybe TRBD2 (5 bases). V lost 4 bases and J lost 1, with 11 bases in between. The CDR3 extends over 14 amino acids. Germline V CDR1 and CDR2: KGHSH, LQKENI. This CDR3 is CASSRDLASYEQYF. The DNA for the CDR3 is TGTGCCAGCTCACGCGATCTAGCATCCTACGAGCAGTACTTC.

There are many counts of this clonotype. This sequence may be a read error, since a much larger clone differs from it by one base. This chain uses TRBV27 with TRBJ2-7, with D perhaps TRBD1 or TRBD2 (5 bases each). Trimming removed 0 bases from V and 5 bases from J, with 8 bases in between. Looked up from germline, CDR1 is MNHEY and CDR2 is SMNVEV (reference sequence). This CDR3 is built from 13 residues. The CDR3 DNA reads TGTGCCAGCAGTTTATCGAGGGGCCACGAGCAGTACTTC. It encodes CASSLSRGHEQYF.

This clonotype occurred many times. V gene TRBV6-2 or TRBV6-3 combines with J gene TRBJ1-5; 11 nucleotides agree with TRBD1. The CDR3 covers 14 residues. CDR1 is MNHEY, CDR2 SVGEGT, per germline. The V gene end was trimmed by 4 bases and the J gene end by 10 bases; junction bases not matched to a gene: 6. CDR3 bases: TGTGCCAGCAGTTTTGGGACAGGGGGGTCTCCCCAGCATTTT. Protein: CASSFGTGGSPQHF.

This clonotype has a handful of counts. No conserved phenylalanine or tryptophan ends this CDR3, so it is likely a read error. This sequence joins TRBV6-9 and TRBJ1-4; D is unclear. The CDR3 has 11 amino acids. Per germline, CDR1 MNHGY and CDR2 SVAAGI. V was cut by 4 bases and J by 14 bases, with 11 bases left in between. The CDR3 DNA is TGTGCCAGCAGTTCCGGACGAAAGCTGTTTTCT. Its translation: CASSSGRKLFS.

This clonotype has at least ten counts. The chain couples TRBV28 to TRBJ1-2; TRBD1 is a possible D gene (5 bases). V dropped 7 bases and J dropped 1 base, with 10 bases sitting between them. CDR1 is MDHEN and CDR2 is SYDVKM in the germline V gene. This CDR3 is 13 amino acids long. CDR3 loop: CASTRTINYGYTF. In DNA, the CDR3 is TGTGCCAGCACGAGGACAATTAACTATGGCTACACCTTC.